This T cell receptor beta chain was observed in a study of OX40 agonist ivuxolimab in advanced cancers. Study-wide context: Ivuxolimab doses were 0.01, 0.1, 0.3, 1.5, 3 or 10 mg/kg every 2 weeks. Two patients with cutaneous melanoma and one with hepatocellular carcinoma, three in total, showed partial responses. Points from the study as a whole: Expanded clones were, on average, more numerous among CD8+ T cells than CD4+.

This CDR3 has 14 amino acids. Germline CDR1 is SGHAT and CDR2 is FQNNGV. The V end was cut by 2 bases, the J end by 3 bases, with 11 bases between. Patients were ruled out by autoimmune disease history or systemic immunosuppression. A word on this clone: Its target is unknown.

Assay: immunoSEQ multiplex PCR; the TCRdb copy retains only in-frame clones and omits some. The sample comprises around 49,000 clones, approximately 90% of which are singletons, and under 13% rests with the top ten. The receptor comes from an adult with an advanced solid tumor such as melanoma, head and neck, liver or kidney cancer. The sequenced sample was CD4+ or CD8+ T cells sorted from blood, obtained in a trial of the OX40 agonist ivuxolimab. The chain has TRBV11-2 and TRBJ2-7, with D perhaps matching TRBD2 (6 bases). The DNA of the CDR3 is TGTGCCAGCAGCTTAATAGCGGCCCACTACGAGCAGTACTTC. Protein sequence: CASSLIAAHYEQYF.